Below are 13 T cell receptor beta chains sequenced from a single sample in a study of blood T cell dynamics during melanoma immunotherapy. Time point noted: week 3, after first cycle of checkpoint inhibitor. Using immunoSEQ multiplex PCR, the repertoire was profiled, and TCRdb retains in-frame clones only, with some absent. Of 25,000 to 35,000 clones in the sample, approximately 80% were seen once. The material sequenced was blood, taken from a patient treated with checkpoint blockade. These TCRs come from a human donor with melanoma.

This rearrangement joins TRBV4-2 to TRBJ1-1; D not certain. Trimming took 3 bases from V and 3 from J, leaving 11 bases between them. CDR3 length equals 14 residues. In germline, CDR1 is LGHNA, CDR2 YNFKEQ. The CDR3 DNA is TGTGCCAGCAGCCATTTTGCGCGGGACACTGAAGCTTTCTTT. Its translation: CASSHFARDTEAFF.

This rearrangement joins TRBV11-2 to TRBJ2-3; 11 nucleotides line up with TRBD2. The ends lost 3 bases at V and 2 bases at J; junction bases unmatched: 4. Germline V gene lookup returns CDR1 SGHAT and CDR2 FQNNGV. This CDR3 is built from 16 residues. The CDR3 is CASSLETSGATDTQYF. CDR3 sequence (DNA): TGTGCCAGCAGCTTGGAGACTAGCGGGGCCACAGATACGCAGTATTTT.

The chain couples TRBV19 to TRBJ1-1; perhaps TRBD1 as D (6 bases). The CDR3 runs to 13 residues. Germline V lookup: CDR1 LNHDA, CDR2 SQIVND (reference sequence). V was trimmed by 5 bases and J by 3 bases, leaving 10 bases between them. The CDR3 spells CASSHRADTEAFF. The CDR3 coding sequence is TGTGCCAGTAGTCACAGGGCAGACACTGAAGCTTTCTTT. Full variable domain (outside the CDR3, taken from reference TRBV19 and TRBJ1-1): DGGITQSPKYLFRKEGQNVTLSCEQNLNHDAMYWYRQDPGQGLRLIYYSQIVNDFQKGDIAEGYSVSREKKESFPLTVTSAQKNPTAFYLCASSHRADTEAFFGQGTRLTVV.

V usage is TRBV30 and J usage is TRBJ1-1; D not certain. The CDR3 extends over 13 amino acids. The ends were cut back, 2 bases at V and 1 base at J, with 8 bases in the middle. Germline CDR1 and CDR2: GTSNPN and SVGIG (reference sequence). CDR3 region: CAWSFRENTEAFF. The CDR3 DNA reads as TGTGCCTGGAGTTTCCGGGAGAACACTGAAGCTTTCTTT.

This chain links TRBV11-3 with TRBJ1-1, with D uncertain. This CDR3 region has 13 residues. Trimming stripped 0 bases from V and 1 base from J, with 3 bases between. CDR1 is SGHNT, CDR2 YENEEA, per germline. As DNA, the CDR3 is TGTGCCAGCAGCTTAGAGCGGAACACTGAAGCTTTCTTT. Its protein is CASSLERNTEAFF.

CDR3 in DNA: TGCGCCAGCAGCCAAGATGGCTTAGCGGGGGCCTTATATCAAGAGACCCAGTACTTC. This encodes CASSQDGLAGALYQETQYF. The genes are TRBV4-3 and TRBJ2-5, with 9 bases matching TRBD2. The V and J ends lost 0 bases and 2 bases, in that order; junction bases with no gene match: 13. Looked up from germline, CDR1 is LGHNA and CDR2 is YSLEER. The CDR3 has 19 amino acids.

CDR3 nucleotides: TGTGCCAGCAGTGAAGGGGCGGACTCACCCCTCCACTTT. Its protein product is CASSEGADSPLHF. The V and J genes are TRBV6-1 and TRBJ1-6; D gene unclear. Trimming took 1 base from V and 10 from J, leaving 8 bases between them. The CDR3 loop spans 13 amino acids. Germline values: CDR1 MNHNS, CDR2 SASEGT.

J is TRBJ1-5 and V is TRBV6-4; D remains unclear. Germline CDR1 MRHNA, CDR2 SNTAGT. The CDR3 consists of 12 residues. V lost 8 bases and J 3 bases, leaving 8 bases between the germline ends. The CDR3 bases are TGTGCCAGCGGGGTAAACAATCAGCCCCAGCATTTT. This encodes CASGVNNQPQHF.

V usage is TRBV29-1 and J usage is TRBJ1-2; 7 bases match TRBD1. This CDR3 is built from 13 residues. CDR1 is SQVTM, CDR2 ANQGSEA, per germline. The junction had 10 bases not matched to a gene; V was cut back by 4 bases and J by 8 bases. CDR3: CSVGTGTVRGYTF. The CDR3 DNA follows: TGCAGCGTTGGAACGGGGACAGTGAGGGGCTACACCTTC.

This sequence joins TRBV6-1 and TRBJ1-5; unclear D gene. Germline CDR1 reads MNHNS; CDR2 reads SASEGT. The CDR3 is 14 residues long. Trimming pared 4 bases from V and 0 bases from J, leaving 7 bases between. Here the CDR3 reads CASSVKDSNQPQHF. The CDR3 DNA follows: TGTGCCAGCAGTGTAAAGGATAGCAATCAGCCCCAGCATTTT.

The CDR3 DNA reads TGCGCCAGTCGTAGGATGCTCGGACAGGGGAGGGCCTACGAGCAGTACTTC. It yields the protein CASRRMLGQGRAYEQYF. The rearrangement links TRBV4-1 to TRBJ2-7; 9 bases fit TRBD1. This CDR3 is 17 amino acids long. The V and J ends lost 9 bases and 2 bases, in that order; junction bases with no gene match: 17. Germline V lookup: CDR1 MGHRA, CDR2 YSYEKL.

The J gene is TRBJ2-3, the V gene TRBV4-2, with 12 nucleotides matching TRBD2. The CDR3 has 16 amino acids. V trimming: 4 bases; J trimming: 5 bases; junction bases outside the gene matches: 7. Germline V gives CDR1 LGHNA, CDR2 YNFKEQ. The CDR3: CASSLTSGRGGDTQYF. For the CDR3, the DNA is TGTGCCAGCAGCCTGACTAGCGGGAGAGGCGGAGATACGCAGTATTTT.

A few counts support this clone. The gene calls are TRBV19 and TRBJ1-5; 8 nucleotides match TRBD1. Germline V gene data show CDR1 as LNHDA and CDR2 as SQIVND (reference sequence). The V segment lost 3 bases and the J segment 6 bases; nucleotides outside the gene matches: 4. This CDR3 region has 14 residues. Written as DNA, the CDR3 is TGTGCCAGTAGTATTCAGGGGGCGCGTCAGCCCCAGCATTTT. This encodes CASSIQGARQPQHF.